This TCR beta chain was retrieved from a study of shared clonotypes between healthy human individuals. In the study overall: Per donor, CD8 memory used one plate, CD8 naive used two, CD4 memory used three and CD4 naive used three.

Study-wide results and caveats: A handful of donors had around 5% of their naive CD4 clonotypes in common.

This clone was recorded once. The antigen is unknown. V lost 2 bases, J lost 4 bases, and 8 bases stayed unmatched. The CDR3 has 16 amino acids. The germline V gene has CDR1 SGHTA and CDR2 FQGNSA. Selected positively for CCR7 and CD45RO-negative, naive CD8 cells excluded terminally differentiated effector memory CD45RA+ cells. This table comes from immunoSEQ multiplex PCR, and its TCRdb copy is limited to in-frame clones, with some not included. The sample lists fewer than 1 million clones; roughly 96% were seen once. The clonotype was recovered from a man aged 25-45 years in good health. The chain combines TRBV7-2 with TRBJ2-7, with 10 bases that match TRBD2. The sequenced sample consisted of naive CD8+ T cells sorted from blood. CDR3 coding DNA: TGTGCCAGCAGCTTACCCCAGGGACTAGCGAGATACGAGCAGTACTTC. Translating gives CASSLPQGLARYEQYF. Supplemented by reference TRBV7-2 and TRBJ2-7, the full variable domain reads GAGVSQSPSNKVTEKGKDVELRCDPISGHTALYWYRQSLGQGLEFLIYFQGNSAPDKSGLPSDRFSAERTGGSVSTLTIQRTQQEDSAVYLCASSLPQGLARYEQYFGPGTRLTVT.